This TCR beta chain was obtained from a study of CD8 T cells in Susac syndrome. Study-level results: As the study acknowledged, the number of individuals in its TCR sequencing and HLA analysis was relatively small.

To note about this clonotype: No antigen is known for it.

CD8+ and CD4+ T cells from blood underwent TCR beta sequencing. The TEMRA cells underwent FACS enrichment, while the CD8+ and CD4+ T cells underwent negative isolation. V lost 7 bases to trimming and J lost 2 bases, with 21 bases between them. CDR1 and CDR2 (germline): MNHEY, SVGEGT. The CDR3 runs to 17 residues. With random hexamers, reverse transcription was performed on about 0.5 to 1 ug of RNA. Amplification of TCR beta CDR3 used immunoSEQ multiplex PCR across 54 Vbeta and 13 Jbeta. From the immunoSEQ multiplex PCR reads, TCRdb called clonotypes with MiXCR, one entry per CDR3 protein. The repertoire holds over 100,000 distinct CDR3 sequences, with roughly 95% as singletons.

The chain employs TRBV6-2 or TRBV6-3 and TRBJ2-4; D perhaps matches TRBD2 (5 bases). Input material: CD4+ T cells from PBMCs. The receptor was isolated from a human donor in good health. The CDR3: CASTLGFGWESKNIQYF. CDR3 DNA: TGTGCCAGCACCCTAGGGTTCGGGTGGGAGTCCAAAAACATTCAGTACTTC.